This T cell receptor (beta chain) was documented in a study of OX40 agonist ivuxolimab in advanced cancers. Whole-study context: Dose-escalation patients had hepatocellular carcinoma, melanoma, renal cell or head and neck cancer. Prior checkpoint blockade (anti-PD-1, anti-PD-L1 or anti-CTLA-4) was permitted; approximately 41% had it.

In its sample, this clone was seen a few times. Its specificity is not known. Findings and caveats of the study: By week 6 at 0.1 to 3.0 mg/kg, blood CD4+ and CD8+ T cells had expanded clonally.

The CDR3 has 15 residues. CDR1 is ENHRY and CDR2 is SYGVKD in the germline V gene. V was clipped by 2 bases and J by 0 bases; unmatched bases: 4. Autoimmune disease history or systemic immunosuppression was exclusionary. The assay was immunoSEQ multiplex PCR, and TCRdb's table has in-frame clones only and misses some. The sample holds more than 40,000 clones, roughly 85% seen once. This TCR derives from an adult with an advanced solid tumor such as melanoma, head and neck, liver or kidney cancer. This sequence joins TRBV10-3 and TRBJ2-7; 7 nucleotides line up with TRBD2. The source material was CD4+ or CD8+ T cells sorted from blood, sampled in a trial of the OX40 agonist ivuxolimab. CDR3 nucleotide sequence: TGTGCCATCAGTGAGCGGCGGGGGAACTCCTACGAGCAGTACTTC. Its translation is CAISERRGNSYEQYF.